These T cell receptor beta chains were read from a single sample in a study of PD-1 blockade in classical Hodgkin lymphoma. This table comes from immunoSEQ multiplex PCR, and its TCRdb copy is limited to in-frame clones, with some not included. The table lists some 15,000 clones, roughly 90% of them singletons. The sample consisted of CD8+ T cells from blood, taken before the fourth cycle of nivolumab. Every receptor here comes from a human donor with classical Hodgkin lymphoma. Each CDR3 is given with its conserved first and last residue. The D gene is left open where the match is weak. Not all rows give a size; the values are once, few, many and, for expanded clones, a class.

v_call	clone_size	j_call	d_call	cdr3_nt	cdr3_aa
TRBV5-1	NA	TRBJ2-7	TRBD2	TGCGCCAGCAGCTCGATATTAGCGGGGGAGGGAATAGACGAGCAGTACTTC	CASSSILAGEGIDEQYF
TRBV5-1	NA	TRBJ2-3	NA	TGCGCCAGCCGGGCGGGGGCCCAAGGGAAGTATTTT	CASRAGAQGKYF
TRBV2	NA	TRBJ2-7	TRBD1	TGTGCCAGCCGCTTTCCCCCGGGACAGGGTCTCCACGAGCAGTACTTC	CASRFPPGQGLHEQYF
TRBV28	NA	TRBJ2-7	NA	TGTGCCAGCAGTGTCCTCACAACAGGGTTAAGCTACGAGCAGTACTTC	CASSVLTTGLSYEQYF
TRBV28	NA	TRBJ2-1	TRBD2	TGTGCCAGCAGTTCGCCGACTAGCGGGACCTCCTACAATGAGCAGTTCTTC	CASSSPTSGTSYNEQFF
TRBV15	NA	TRBJ2-5	NA	TGTGCCACCAGCGGGGTGGGGGTGGAGACCCAGTACTTC	CATSGVGVETQYF
TRBV4-1	NA	TRBJ2-1	TRBD2	TGCGCCAGCAGCCTGGGACTAGCGGGATACAATGAGCAGTTCTTC	CASSLGLAGYNEQFF
TRBV28	NA	TRBJ1-4	NA	TGTGCCAGCAGTTCCCACACGGGAACGGGCGGTGAAAAACTGTTTTTT	CASSSHTGTGGEKLFF
TRBV28	once	TRBJ2-1	NA	TGTGCCAGCAGTTTGTTGTCTCTCAATGAGCAGTTCTTC	CASSLLSLNEQFF
TRBV28	NA	TRBJ1-5	NA	TGTGCCAGCCTACTACCCATCTCCGGGAATCAGCCCCAGCATTTT	CASLLPISGNQPQHF
TRBV6-5	NA	TRBJ2-3	TRBD2	TGTGCCAGCAGTTACAGGCCTAGCGGGGGAGATACGCAGTATTTT	CASSYRPSGGDTQYF
TRBV10-3	NA	TRBJ2-1	NA	TGTGCCATCAGTGCCGCGGAGGAGTACAATGAGCAGTTCTTC	CAISAAEEYNEQFF
TRBV2	NA	TRBJ1-1	TRBD1	TGTGCCAGCAGTGGACAGGGGGGGGGAACTGAAGCTTTCTTT	CASSGQGGGTEAFF
TRBV7-9	NA	TRBJ2-7	TRBD2	TGTGCCAGCAGCTTAGGGGGGGGCGAGCAGTACTTC	CASSLGGGEQYF
TRBV27	NA	TRBJ2-7	NA	TGTGCCAGCACCTTGGGGTTGGACTCCTACGAGCAGTACTTC	CASTLGLDSYEQYF
TRBV30	once	TRBJ1-3	NA	TGTGCCTGGCGGTACAACAGGGAGAGATTTGGAAACACCATATATTTT	CAWRYNRERFGNTIYF
TRBV27	few	TRBJ2-5	NA	TGTGCCAGCCGACCGGACGGGGTGGAGACCCAGTACTTC	CASRPDGVETQYF
TRBV6-5	NA	TRBJ2-2	TRBD2	TGTGCCAGCAGCCGGACTAGCGAGACGAGGGGGGAGCTGTTTTTT	CASSRTSETRGELFF
TRBV4-1	NA	TRBJ1-3	NA	TGCGCCAGCAGCCATTGGAGGGGGACGGGGTTTGGAAACACCATATATTTT	CASSHWRGTGFGNTIYF
TRBV28	NA	TRBJ2-4	NA	TGTGCCAGCAGTTTATCGAGTAGGACCGAGCTTCTAGCCAAAAACATTCAGTACTTC	CASSLSSRTELLAKNIQYF
TRBV4-1	NA	TRBJ1-2	NA	TGCGCCAGCAGCGCCGGTGTCTATGGCTACACCTTC	CASSAGVYGYTF
TRBV9	NA	TRBJ2-1	NA	TGTGCCAGCAGCGCACAGGACTATAGATACAATGAGCAGTTCTTC	CASSAQDYRYNEQFF
TRBV19	NA	TRBJ1-1	TRBD1	TGTGCCAGTAGTATAGCTCCAGGGACAGTGGCTTTCTTT	CASSIAPGTVAFF
TRBV7-6	NA	TRBJ2-1	NA	TGTGCCAGCGGCCAGAGTGGGTCCTACAATGAGCAGTTCTTC	CASGQSGSYNEQFF
TRBV28	NA	TRBJ1-4	NA	TGTGCCAGCAGTTCCCGGGGGAATGAAAAACTGTTTTTT	CASSSRGNEKLFF
TRBV5-5	once	TRBJ2-7	TRBD1	TGTGCCAGCAGCTTGTTACAGGGGCACGAGCAGTACTTC	CASSLLQGHEQYF
TRBV10-1	NA	TRBJ2-5	NA	TGCGCCAGCAGTGAGTCAGCGAACCAAGAGACCCAGTACTTC	CASSESANQETQYF
TRBV6-5	once	TRBJ2-3	TRBD2	TGTGCCAGCAGCCGCGGGGGGGCAGATACGCAGTATTTT	CASSRGGADTQYF
TRBV11-2	NA	TRBJ1-4	NA	TGTGCCAGCAGCTTAGGCTACGGTTCTGAAAAACTGTTTTTT	CASSLGYGSEKLFF
TRBV2	NA	TRBJ2-5	TRBD2	TGTGCCAGCAGTGATCTATTAGCGGGAATACAGACCCAGTACTTC	CASSDLLAGIQTQYF
TRBV11-1	medium-sized	TRBJ2-5	TRBD2	TGTGCCAGCAGCCCTCAGCGGGAGGGTGAGACCCAGTACTTC	CASSPQREGETQYF
TRBV13	NA	TRBJ1-6	NA	TGTGCCAGCAGCGTCAGGACAGCCTATAATTCACCCCTCCACTTT	CASSVRTAYNSPLHF
TRBV11-2	NA	TRBJ2-1	NA	TGTGCCAGCAGCTCGGTCCGGGACACGACCTACAATGAGCAGTTCTTC	CASSSVRDTTYNEQFF
TRBV27	few	TRBJ2-7	TRBD1	TGTGCCAGCAGTTTTGGGACAGGGCCCTACGAGCAGTACTTC	CASSFGTGPYEQYF
TRBV20-1	NA	TRBJ2-1	NA	TGCTCCGGGACAACCTACAATGAGCAGTTCTTC	CSGTTYNEQFF
TRBV29-1	NA	TRBJ2-3	NA	TGCAGCTCGCTTAGGGGCTTCGACACAGATACGCAGTATTTT	CSSLRGFDTDTQYF
TRBV7-9	NA	TRBJ2-5	TRBD2	TGTGCCAGCAGCCCTATCCCTGGACTAGCCTTAGAGACCCAGTACTTC	CASSPIPGLALETQYF
TRBV27	NA	TRBJ1-5	NA	TGTGCCAGCAGTTCACAGGAAAATAGCAATCAGCCCCAGCATTTT	CASSSQENSNQPQHF
TRBV10-2	NA	TRBJ2-1	TRBD2	TGCGCCAGCAGTCTCTCCGGGACTAGCGGGATTGAGCAGTTCTTC	CASSLSGTSGIEQFF
TRBV10-1	NA	TRBJ2-7	TRBD1	TGCGCCAGCAGCGAGAGACAGGGCTACGAGCAGTACTTC	CASSERQGYEQYF
TRBV7-3	once	TRBJ2-2	NA	TGTGCCAGCAGCTTGGTCCACACCGGGGAGCTGTTTTTT	CASSLVHTGELFF
TRBV5-4	NA	TRBJ2-3	TRBD2	TGTGCCAGCAGCTTGGCCGGGGGGGACCCAGATACGCAGTATTTT	CASSLAGGDPDTQYF
TRBV4-1	once	TRBJ1-3	NA	TGCGCCAGCAGCCAAGATCCGGGCTTTAGCTCTGGAAACACCATATATTTT	CASSQDPGFSSGNTIYF
TRBV2	NA	TRBJ2-5	NA	TGTGCCAGCAGTGCTACTGAAGAGACCCAGTACTTC	CASSATEETQYF
TRBV6-1	NA	TRBJ2-3	NA	TGTGCCAGCATATCAACGGGGTTGGCGCAGTATTTT	CASISTGLAQYF
TRBV2	NA	TRBJ1-1	NA	TGTGCCAGCAGGGACGGGAGGATGAACACTGAAGCTTTCTTT	CASRDGRMNTEAFF
TRBV7-9	NA	TRBJ2-4	TRBD2	TGTGCCAGCGGAGCTAGCGGGAGTTCCCAAAACATTCAGTACTTC	CASGASGSSQNIQYF
TRBV27	NA	TRBJ1-2	NA	TGTGCCAGCAGTTTAGGGGGGGCGTATGGCTACACCTTC	CASSLGGAYGYTF
TRBV4-1	once	TRBJ1-1	NA	TGCGCCAGCAGCCAAGGGCCAGGGCTTAATGAAGCTTTCTTT	CASSQGPGLNEAFF
TRBV19	NA	TRBJ2-7	TRBD1	TGTGCCAGTAGTATCCGGGACAGGGGGAGCGAGCAGTACTTC	CASSIRDRGSEQYF
TRBV27	NA	TRBJ2-3	NA	TGTGCCAGCAGTTTATCTTCGGGGCTAGCGCTCTCAGATACGCAGTATTTT	CASSLSSGLALSDTQYF
TRBV5-6	NA	TRBJ2-7	NA	TGTGCCAGCAGCTTGCCCGCAGGACAGCCCGCTCACGAGCAGTACTTC	CASSLPAGQPAHEQYF
TRBV13	NA	TRBJ2-7	TRBD2	TGTGCCAGCAGTCCCGGGACTAGTGAGGCCTACGAGCAGTACTTC	CASSPGTSEAYEQYF
TRBV11-2	NA	TRBJ2-3	TRBD2	TGTGCCAGCAGCTTCCCTAGCGGGGGGGGCACAGATACGCAGTATTTT	CASSFPSGGGTDTQYF
TRBV6-6	once	TRBJ1-2	NA	TGTGCCAGCAGTTCACAGGACTATGGCTACACCTTC	CASSSQDYGYTF
TRBV4-1	once	TRBJ2-5	NA	TGCGCCAGCAGCCACGGGACTCTCCCCGGGGAGACCCAGTACTTC	CASSHGTLPGETQYF
TRBV2	NA	TRBJ1-4	NA	TGTGCCAGCAGTGAAGGGACAGCAACTAATGAAAAACTGTTTTTT	CASSEGTATNEKLFF
TRBV7-6	NA	TRBJ2-1	TRBD2	TGTGCCAGCAGCCCAACTAGCGGGATGTACAATGAGCAGTTCTTC	CASSPTSGMYNEQFF